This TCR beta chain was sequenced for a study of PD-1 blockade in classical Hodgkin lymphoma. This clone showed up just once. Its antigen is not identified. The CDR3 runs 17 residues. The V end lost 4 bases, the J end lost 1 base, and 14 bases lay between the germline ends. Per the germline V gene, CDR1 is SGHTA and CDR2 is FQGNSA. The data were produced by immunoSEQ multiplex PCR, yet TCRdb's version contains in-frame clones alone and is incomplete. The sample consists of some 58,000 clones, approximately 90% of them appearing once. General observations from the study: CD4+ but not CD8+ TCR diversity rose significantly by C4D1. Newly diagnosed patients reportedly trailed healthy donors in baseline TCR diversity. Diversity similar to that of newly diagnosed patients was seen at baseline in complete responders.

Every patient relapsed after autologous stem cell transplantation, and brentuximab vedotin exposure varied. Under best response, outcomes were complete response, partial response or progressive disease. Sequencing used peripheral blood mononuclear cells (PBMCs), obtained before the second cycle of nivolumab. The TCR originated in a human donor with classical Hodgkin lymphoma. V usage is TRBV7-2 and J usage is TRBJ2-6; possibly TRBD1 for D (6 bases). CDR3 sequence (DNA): TGTGCCAGCAGCTCATGGGCAACAGGGTCTGGGGCCAACGTCCTGACTTTC. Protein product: CASSSWATGSGANVLTF. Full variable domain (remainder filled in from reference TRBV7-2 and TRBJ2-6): GAGVSQSPSNKVTEKGKDVELRCDPISGHTALYWYRQSLGQGLEFLIYFQGNSAPDKSGLPSDRFSAERTGGSVSTLTIQRTQQEDSAVYLCASSSWATGSGANVLTFGAGSRLTVL.